The 10 T cell receptor beta chains below come from one sample, sequenced in a study of PD-1 blockade in classical Hodgkin lymphoma (dated by TCRdb to 2019 to 2021). The protocol used for the library was the immunoSEQ multiplex PCR assay. TCRdb limited this immuneACCESS table to in-frame rearrangements with V and J called. A share of clones is missing; checked studies link under half to unresolved V genes, and the rest is unexplained. In this sample the table shows 22,000 or so clones, around four fifths of which occur a single time. Roughly 15% of the sample is held by the ten biggest clonotypes. This specimen's time point label, interpreted: cycle 2 day 1 (C2D1) of nivolumab. Every trial patient had relapsed following autologous stem cell transplantation, and prior brentuximab vedotin exposure was what differed among cohorts A, B and C. Specimen: peripheral blood mononuclear cells (PBMCs), collected before the second cycle of nivolumab. All receptors come from a human donor with classical Hodgkin lymphoma.

The V gene is TRBV9, the J gene TRBJ2-5; tentatively, D is TRBD2 (5 bases). This CDR3 is 13 amino acids long. Trimming stripped 0 bases from V and 5 bases from J, with 8 bases between. Germline V gene lookup returns CDR1 SGDLS and CDR2 YYNGEE. The CDR3 sequence is CASSVGLAETQYF. The DNA of the CDR3 is TGTGCCAGCAGCGTAGGGCTAGCCGAGACCCAGTACTTC.

The CDR3 DNA is TGTGCCAGCTCAGCAACCAGAGGGTTGATGGGCGATGAGCAGTTCTTC. Residues: CASSATRGLMGDEQFF. V gene TRBV18 combines with J gene TRBJ2-1; maybe TRBD2 (5 bases). This CDR3 has 16 residues. V lost 5 bases to trimming and J lost 8 bases, with 22 bases between them. Germline V gene sequence: CDR1 KGHSH, CDR2 LQKENI.

The chain links TRBV19 to TRBJ2-5; the D gene is possibly TRBD1 (5 bases). The V end was cut by 4 bases, the J end by 2 bases, with 8 bases between. This CDR3 comprises 13 residues. From germline, CDR1 is LNHDA and CDR2 SQIVND (reference sequence). CDR3 protein: CASSKRQQETQYF. CDR3 DNA: TGTGCCAGTAGTAAACGACAGCAAGAGACCCAGTACTTC.

The V gene is TRBV30, the J gene TRBJ2-1; 12 bases fit TRBD2. The CDR3 covers 14 residues. CDR1 is GTSNPN, CDR2 SVGIG, per germline (reference sequence). Trimming removed 2 bases from V and 11 bases from J; junction bases left unmatched: 7. CDR3 amino acids: CAWSLSLAGGQQFF. For the CDR3, the DNA is TGTGCCTGGAGTTTGTCCCTAGCGGGAGGGCAGCAGTTCTTC.

This chain joins TRBV28 and TRBJ2-3; 11 bases are shared with TRBD2. The CDR3 extends over 16 amino acids. The germline gives CDR1 MDHEN, CDR2 SYDVKM. Unmatched junction bases numbered 7, after V lost 5 bases and J lost 3 bases. The CDR3 is CASSTLLAGETDTQYF. The CDR3 DNA is TGTGCCAGCAGTACTCTACTAGCGGGGGAAACAGATACGCAGTATTTT.

This chain uses TRBV7-6 with TRBJ2-5; perhaps TRBD2 as D (5 bases). The germline gives CDR1 SGHVS, CDR2 FNYEAQ. Trimming shortened V by 0 bases and J by 4 bases, and 9 bases separated the two germline ends. This CDR3 has 14 residues. The CDR3 DNA reads TGTGCCAGCAGCTTAGCGAGGGCGGGAGAGACCCAGTACTTC. Protein product: CASSLARAGETQYF.

The V call is TRBV29-1, the J call TRBJ1-2; perhaps TRBD1 as D (6 bases). V was pared by 4 bases and J by 0 bases, with 9 bases between. Per germline, CDR1 SQVTM and CDR2 ANQGSEA. CDR3 length: 13 amino acids. This CDR3 reads CSVAQGPNYGYTF. CDR3 in DNA: TGCAGCGTTGCCCAGGGGCCTAACTATGGCTACACCTTC.

The chain has TRBV28 and TRBJ2-7; maybe TRBD1 (6 bases). The germline V gene has CDR1 MDHEN and CDR2 SYDVKM. The CDR3 has 15 residues. Trimming removed 8 bases from V and 0 bases from J, with 17 bases in between. CDR3 nucleotides: TGTGCCAGCGAGCAACACCCGGACAGCTCCTACGAGCAGTACGTC. Translated: CASEQHPDSSYEQYV.

The rearrangement links TRBV19 to TRBJ1-2, with 9 bases fitting TRBD1. CDR1 is LNHDA, CDR2 SQIVND, per germline (reference sequence). J was trimmed by 4 bases and V by 2 bases; bases with no gene match: 11. There are 17 residues in the CDR3. The CDR3 DNA follows: TGTGCCAGTAGTATAAAGAGGACAGGGGTTTCCTTCTATGGCTACACCTTC. Translating it yields CASSIKRTGVSFYGYTF.

This chain connects TRBV6-5 to TRBJ2-1; TRBD2 aligns across 8 bases. V lost 0 bases and J lost 7; bases outside the gene matches: 8. Germline values: CDR1 MNHEY, CDR2 SVGAGI. The CDR3 has 16 residues. The CDR3: CASSYSIIAGTNEQFF. For the CDR3, the DNA is TGTGCCAGCAGTTACTCGATAATAGCGGGGACGAATGAGCAGTTCTTC.